This TCR beta chain originates from a study of blood T cell repertoires in COVID-19. About the study: Specimens from acute and convalescent COVID-19 originated in the United States, Italy and Spain. The cDNA or gDNA used as material had been derived from T cells, B-cell-depleted T cells, or PBMCs.

Across about two dozen US areas, participants ranged in age from about 18 to 100 years. Symptom resolution, clearance, or two negative PCRs marked donors in Cohort 3 as recovered. Repertoires were generated with immunoSEQ multiplex PCR, while TCRdb's copy carries only in-frame clones and drops some. The profile shows approximately 480,000 clones, roughly 87% of them singletons. CDR3 length: 15 residues. Germline CDR1 and CDR2: MNHEY and SVGAGI. Trimming cost V 6 bases and J 1 base, with 12 bases left between them. The clonotype comes from a woman under 30 who had recovered from COVID-19. Sequenced input: PBMCs or T cells enriched from blood (not recorded which). The chain has TRBV6-5 and TRBJ2-2, with TRBD1 as a possible D gene (6 bases). In DNA, the CDR3 is TGTGCCAGCAGCGGAAAAGGGGGGAACACCGGGGAGCTGTTTTTT. Its translation is CASSGKGGNTGELFF.